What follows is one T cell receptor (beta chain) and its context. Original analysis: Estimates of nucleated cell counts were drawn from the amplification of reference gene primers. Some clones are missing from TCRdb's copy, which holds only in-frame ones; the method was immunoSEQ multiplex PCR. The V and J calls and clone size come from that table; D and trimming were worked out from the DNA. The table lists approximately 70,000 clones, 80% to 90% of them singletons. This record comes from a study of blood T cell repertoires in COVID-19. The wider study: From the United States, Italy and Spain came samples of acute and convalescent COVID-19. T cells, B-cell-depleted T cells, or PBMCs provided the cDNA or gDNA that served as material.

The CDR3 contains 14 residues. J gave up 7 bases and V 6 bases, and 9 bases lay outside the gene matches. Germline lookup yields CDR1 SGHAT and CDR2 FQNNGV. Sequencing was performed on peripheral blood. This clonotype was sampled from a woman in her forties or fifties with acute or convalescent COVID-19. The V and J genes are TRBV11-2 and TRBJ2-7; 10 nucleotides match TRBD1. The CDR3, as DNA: TGTGCCAGCAGTATGGGACAGGGGAAGTTGGAGCAGTACTTC. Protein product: CASSMGQGKLEQYF.